This T cell receptor (beta chain) was captured by sequencing in a study of T-cell memory formation after mild COVID-19. TCRdb called the 5' RACE reads again in MiXCR, with one record for every CDR3 protein. The sample lists approximately 240,000 distinct CDR3 sequences, over 15% seen once, with about 3.5% in the top ten. Study-wide results and limits: Day 15 to 85 contractors were CD4/CD8 balanced; later expanders leaned CD4+.

This clonotype was picked up a small number of times. The target antigen is unknown. CDR1 and CDR2 from the germline V gene are LGHNA and YSLEER. With 1 base clipped from V and 7 bases from J, the junction kept 7 bases outside the gene matches. The length of the CDR3 is 16 residues. The sequenced sample was PBMCs or a T cell subset sorted from them (not recorded which). The V call is TRBV4-3, the J call TRBJ1-6; 7 bases line up with TRBD1. The source is a man aged 18 to 30 who had mild COVID-19 (a few samples of this study predate the infection). Cell type and time point are not known. The CDR3 coding sequence is TGCGCCAGCAGCCAAGGGCCGGGGACAGTGAATTCACCCCTCCACTTT. It is translated as CASSQGPGTVNSPLHF.